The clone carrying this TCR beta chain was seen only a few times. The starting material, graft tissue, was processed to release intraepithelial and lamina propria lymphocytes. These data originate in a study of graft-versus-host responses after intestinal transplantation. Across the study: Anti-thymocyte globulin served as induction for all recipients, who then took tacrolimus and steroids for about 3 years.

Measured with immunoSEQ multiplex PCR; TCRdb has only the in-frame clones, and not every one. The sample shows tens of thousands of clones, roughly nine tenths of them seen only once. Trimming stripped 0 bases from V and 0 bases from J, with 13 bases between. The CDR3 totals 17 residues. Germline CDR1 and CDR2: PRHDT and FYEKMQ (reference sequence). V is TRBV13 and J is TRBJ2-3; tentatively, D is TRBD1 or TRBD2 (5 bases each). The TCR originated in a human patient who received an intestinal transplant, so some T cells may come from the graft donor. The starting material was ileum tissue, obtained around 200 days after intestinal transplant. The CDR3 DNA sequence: TGTGCCAGCAGCTTAGGCCCGGGGCCGACTAGCACAGATACGCAGTATTTT. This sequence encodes CASSLGPGPTSTDTQYF.